This T cell receptor beta chain was recorded in a study of T cell responses to AZD1222 COVID-19 vaccine. Assay: immunoSEQ multiplex PCR; the TCRdb copy retains only in-frame clones and omits some. The table lists 98,000 or so clones, 86% of them singletons. V trimming: 5 bases; J trimming: 2 bases; junction bases outside the gene matches: 5. In germline, CDR1 is LNHDA, CDR2 SQIVND (reference sequence). The CDR3 has 16 amino acids. The material was peripheral blood, obtained on day 0 of AZD1222 vaccination. The genes are TRBV19 and TRBJ2-1; 11 bases are a match to TRBD2. The clonotype originates from an adult in good health. In nucleotides, the CDR3 is TGTGCCAGTAGTCGGGCTAGCGGGGGGCCCTACAATGAGCAGTTCTTC. Protein product: CASSRASGGPYNEQFF.